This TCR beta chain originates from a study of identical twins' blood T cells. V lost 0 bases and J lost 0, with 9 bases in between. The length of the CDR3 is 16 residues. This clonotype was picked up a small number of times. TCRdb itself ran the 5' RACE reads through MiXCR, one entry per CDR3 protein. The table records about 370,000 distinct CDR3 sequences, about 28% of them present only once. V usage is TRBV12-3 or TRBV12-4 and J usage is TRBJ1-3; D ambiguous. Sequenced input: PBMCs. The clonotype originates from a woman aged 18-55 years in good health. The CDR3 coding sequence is TGTGCCAGCAGTTTAGCGAGGGAGAGCTCTGGAAACACCATATATTTT. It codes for CASSLARESSGNTIYF.